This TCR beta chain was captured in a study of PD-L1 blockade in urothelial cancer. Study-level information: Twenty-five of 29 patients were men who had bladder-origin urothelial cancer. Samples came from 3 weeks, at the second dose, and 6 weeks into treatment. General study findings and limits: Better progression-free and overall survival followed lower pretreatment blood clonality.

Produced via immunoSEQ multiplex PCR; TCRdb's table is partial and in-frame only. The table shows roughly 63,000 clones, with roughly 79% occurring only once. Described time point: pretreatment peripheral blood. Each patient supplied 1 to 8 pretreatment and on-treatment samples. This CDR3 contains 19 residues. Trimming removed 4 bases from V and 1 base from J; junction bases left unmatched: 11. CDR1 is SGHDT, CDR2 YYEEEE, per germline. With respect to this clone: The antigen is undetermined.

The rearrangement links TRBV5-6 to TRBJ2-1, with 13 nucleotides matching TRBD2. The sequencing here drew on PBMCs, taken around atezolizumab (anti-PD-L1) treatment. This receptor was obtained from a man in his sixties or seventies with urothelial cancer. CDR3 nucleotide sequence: TGTGCCAGCAGCCCCGGACTAGCGGGAGAAGTAAGGTCCTACAATGAGCAGTTCTTC. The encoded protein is CASSPGLAGEVRSYNEQFF.